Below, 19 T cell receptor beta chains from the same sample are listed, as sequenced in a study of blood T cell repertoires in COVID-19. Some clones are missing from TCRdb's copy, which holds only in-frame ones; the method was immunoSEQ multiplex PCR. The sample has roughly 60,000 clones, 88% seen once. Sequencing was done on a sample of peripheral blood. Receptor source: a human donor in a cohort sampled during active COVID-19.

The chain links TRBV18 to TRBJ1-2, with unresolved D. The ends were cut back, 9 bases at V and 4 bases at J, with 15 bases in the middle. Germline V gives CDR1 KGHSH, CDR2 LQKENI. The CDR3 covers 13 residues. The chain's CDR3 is CASSSTVSYGYTF. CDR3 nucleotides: TGTGCCAGTTCCTCTACAGTCTCCTATGGCTACACCTTC. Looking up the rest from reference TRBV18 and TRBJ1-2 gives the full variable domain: NAGVMQNPRHLVRRRGQEARLRCSPMKGHSHVYWYRQLPEEGLKFMVYLQKENIIDESGMPKERFSAEFPKEGPSILRIQQVVRGDSAAYFCASSSTVSYGYTFGSGTRLTVV.

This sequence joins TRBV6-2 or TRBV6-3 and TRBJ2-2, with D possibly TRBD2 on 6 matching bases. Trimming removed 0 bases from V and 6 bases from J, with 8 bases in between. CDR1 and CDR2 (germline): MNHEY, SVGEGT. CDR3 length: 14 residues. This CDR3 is CASSYSRGSGELFF. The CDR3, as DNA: TGTGCCAGCAGTTACTCACGGGGGTCCGGGGAGCTGTTTTTT.

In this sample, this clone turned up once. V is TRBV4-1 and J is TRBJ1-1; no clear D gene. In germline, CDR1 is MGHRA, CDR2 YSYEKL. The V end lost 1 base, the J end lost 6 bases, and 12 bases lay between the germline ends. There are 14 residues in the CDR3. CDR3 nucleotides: TGCGCCAGCAGCCAAGTCAGTGAGGAGGCTGAAGCTTTCTTT. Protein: CASSQVSEEAEAFF.

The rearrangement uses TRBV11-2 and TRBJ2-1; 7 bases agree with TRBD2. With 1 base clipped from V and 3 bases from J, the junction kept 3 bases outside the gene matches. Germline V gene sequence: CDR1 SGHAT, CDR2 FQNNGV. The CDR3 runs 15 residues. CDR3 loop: CASSLASGYYNEQFF. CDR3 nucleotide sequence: TGTGCCAGCAGCTTAGCTAGCGGATACTACAATGAGCAGTTCTTC. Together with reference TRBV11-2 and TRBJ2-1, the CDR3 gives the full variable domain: EAGVAQSPRYKIIEKRQSVAFWCNPISGHATLYWYQQILGQGPKLLIQFQNNGVVDDSQLPKDRFSAERLKGVDSTLKIQPAKLEDSAVYLCASSLASGYYNEQFFGPGTRLTVL.

DNA of the CDR3: TGTGCCAGCAGCCAAATAGGGGACAGAGCTTACTACGAGCAGTACTTC. It yields the protein CASSQIGDRAYYEQYF. The chain joins TRBV3-1 (or the pseudogene TRBV3-2) to TRBJ2-7; TRBD1 matches 7 bases. CDR1 and CDR2 (germline): LGHDT, YNNKEL (reference sequence). The CDR3 loop spans 16 amino acids. Unmatched junction bases numbered 10, after V lost 2 bases and J lost 3 bases.

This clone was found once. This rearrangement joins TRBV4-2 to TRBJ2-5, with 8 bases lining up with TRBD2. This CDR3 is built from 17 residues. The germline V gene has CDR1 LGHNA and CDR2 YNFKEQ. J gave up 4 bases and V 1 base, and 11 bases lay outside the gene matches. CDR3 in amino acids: CASSQGTGGASGETQYF. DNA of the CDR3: TGTGCCAGCAGCCAAGGCACCGGGGGGGCCTCGGGAGAGACCCAGTACTTC.

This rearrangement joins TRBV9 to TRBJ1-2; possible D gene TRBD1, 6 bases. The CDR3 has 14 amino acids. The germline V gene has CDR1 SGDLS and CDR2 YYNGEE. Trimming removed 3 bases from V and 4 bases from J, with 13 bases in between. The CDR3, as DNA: TGTGCCAGCAGCGAGGGGGAACCCTTCTATGGCTACACCTTC. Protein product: CASSEGEPFYGYTF.

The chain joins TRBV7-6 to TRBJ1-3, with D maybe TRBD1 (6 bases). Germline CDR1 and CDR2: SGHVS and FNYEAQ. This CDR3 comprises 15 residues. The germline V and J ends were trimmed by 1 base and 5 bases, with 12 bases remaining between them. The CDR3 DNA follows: TGTGCCAGCAGCTTAGATCCAGGGGACAGAAACACCATATATTTT. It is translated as CASSLDPGDRNTIYF.

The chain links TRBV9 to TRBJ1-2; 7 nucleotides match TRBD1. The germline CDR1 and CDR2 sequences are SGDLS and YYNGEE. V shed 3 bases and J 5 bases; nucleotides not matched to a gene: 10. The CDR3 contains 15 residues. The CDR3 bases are TGTGCCAGCAGCGAAGGGGACAGAGACACTTATGGCTACACCTTC. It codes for CASSEGDRDTYGYTF. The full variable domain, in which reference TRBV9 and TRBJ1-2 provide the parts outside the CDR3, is DSGVTQTPKHLITATGQRVTLRCSPRSGDLSVYWYQQSLDQGLQFLIQYYNGEERAKGNILERFSAQQFPDLHSELNLSSLELGDSALYFCASSEGDRDTYGYTFGSGTRLTVV.

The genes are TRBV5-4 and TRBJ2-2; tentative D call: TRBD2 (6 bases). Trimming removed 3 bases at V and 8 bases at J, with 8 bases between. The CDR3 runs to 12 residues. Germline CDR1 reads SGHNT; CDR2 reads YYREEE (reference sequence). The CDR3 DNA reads TGTGCCAGCAGCTCTAGCGTGGGGGAGCTGTTTTTT. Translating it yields CASSSSVGELFF. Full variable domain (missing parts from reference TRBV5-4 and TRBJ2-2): ETGVTQSPTHLIKTRGQQVTLRCSSQSGHNTVSWYQQALGQGPQFIFQYYREEENGRGNFPPRFSGLQFPNYSSELNVNALELDDSALYLCASSSSVGELFFGEGSRLTVL.

CDR3 nucleotides: TGTGCCAGCAGTTTGGGGGACAGTAATTCACCCCTCCACTTT. Protein product: CASSLGDSNSPLHF. The V call is TRBV28, the J call TRBJ1-6; 7 bases align to TRBD1. V gave up 3 bases and J gave up 6 bases; unmatched junction bases: 2. CDR3 length equals 14 residues. CDR1 MDHEN and CDR2 SYDVKM come from the germline V gene.

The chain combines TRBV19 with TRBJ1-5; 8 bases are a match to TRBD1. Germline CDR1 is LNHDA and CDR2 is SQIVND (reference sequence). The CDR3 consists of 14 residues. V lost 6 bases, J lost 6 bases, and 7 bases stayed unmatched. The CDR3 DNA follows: TGTGCCAGTAGAACCCCAGGGGGCCCTCAGCCCCAGCATTTT. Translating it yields CASRTPGGPQPQHF.

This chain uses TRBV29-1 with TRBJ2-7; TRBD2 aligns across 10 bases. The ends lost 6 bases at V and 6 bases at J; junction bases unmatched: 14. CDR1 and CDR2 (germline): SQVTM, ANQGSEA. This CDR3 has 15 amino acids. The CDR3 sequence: CSVIPPVAGGGEQYF. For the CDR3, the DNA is TGCAGCGTAATCCCCCCTGTAGCGGGAGGCGGCGAGCAGTACTTC.

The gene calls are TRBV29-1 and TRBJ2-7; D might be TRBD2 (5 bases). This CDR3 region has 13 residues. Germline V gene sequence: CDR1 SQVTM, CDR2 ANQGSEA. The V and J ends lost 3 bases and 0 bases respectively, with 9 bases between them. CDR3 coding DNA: TGCAGCGTTGAGGACTTGAACTCCTACGAGCAGTACTTC. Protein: CSVEDLNSYEQYF.

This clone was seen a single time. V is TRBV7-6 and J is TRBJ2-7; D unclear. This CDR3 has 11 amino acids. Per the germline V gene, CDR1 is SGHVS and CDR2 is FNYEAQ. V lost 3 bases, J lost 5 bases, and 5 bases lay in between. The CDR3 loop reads CASSFANEQYF. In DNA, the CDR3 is TGTGCCAGCAGCTTCGCTAACGAGCAGTACTTC.

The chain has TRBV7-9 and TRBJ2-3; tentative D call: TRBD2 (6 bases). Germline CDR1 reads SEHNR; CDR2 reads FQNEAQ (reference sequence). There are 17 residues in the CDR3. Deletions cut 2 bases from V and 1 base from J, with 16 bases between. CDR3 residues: CASSLSLSGGGTDTQYF. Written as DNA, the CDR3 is TGTGCCAGCAGCTTAAGTCTTAGCGGAGGGGGCACAGATACGCAGTATTTT.

CDR3 nucleotide sequence: TGTGCCAGCAGGGACAGGGGTGGAAACACCATATATTTT. Protein product: CASRDRGGNTIYF. The chain employs TRBV28 and TRBJ1-3, with 9 positions matching TRBD1. Per the germline V gene, CDR1 is MDHEN and CDR2 is SYDVKM. CDR3 length: 13 amino acids. With V trimmed by 6 bases and J by 3 bases, 0 bases remained unmatched.

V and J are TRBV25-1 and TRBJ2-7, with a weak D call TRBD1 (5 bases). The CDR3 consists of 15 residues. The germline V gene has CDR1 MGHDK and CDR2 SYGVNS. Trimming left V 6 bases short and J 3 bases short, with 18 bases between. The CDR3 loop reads CASSPRGMLDYEQYF. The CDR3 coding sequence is TGTGCCAGCAGCCCAAGGGGTATGCTAGACTACGAGCAGTACTTC.

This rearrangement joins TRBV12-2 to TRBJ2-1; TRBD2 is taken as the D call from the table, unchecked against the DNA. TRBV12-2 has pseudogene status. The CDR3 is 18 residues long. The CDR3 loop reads CASRLAARDQPNPNEQFF. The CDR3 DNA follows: TGTGCAAGTCGCTTAGCAGCGAGAGATCAGCCAAACCCCAATGAGCAGTTCTTC.